The sequence of this TCR beta chain was determined in a study of T cell responses to AZD1222 COVID-19 vaccine. Study-wide results and limits: Possibly, clonal diversity was underestimated; donors were largely white British and included more females. The reported proportion of spike-specific TCRs targeting unmutated variant regions was nearly half. CD4 TCRs linked to vaccination spanned spike, dominating at 160-218 and 743-854. Two AZD1222 administrations were followed by greater Spike-specific TCR breadth and depth.

Sequencing was performed with immunoSEQ multiplex PCR; in TCRdb, only in-frame clones are kept and a portion is missing. The sample includes 130,000 to 150,000 clones, about 92% of them seen just once. With respect to this clone: Antigen specificity is unknown.

The input for sequencing was peripheral blood, taken after recovery from COVID-19. The TCR sequence derives from an adult who had recovered from COVID-19.

In DNA form, the CDR3 reads TGTGCCAGCAGCGTGAGGACAGGGCCGAACACTGAAGCTTTCTTT. This sequence encodes CASSVRTGPNTEAFF. This sequence joins TRBV7-9 and TRBJ1-1; 8 nucleotides line up with TRBD1. The CDR3 spans 15 residues. The junction had 6 bases not matched to a gene; V was cut back by 5 bases and J by 1 base. Germline CDR1 SEHNR, CDR2 FQNEAQ (reference sequence).